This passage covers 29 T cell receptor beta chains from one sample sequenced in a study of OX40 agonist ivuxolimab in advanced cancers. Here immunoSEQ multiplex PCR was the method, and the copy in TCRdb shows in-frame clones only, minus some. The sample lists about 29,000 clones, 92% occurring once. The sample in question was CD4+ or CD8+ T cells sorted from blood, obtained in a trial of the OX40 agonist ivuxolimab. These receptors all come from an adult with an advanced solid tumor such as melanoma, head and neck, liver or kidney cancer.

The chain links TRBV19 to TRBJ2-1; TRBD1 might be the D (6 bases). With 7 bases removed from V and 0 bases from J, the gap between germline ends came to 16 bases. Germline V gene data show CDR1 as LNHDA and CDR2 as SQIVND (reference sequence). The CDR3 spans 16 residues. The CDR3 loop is CASMGWDTSSYNEQFF. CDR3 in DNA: TGTGCCAGTATGGGATGGGACACGAGCTCCTACAATGAGCAGTTCTTC.

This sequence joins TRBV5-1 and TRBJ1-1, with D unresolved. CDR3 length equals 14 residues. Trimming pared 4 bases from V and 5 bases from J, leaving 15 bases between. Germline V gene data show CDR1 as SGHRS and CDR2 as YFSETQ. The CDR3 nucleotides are TGCGCCAGCAGCGTAGTATCTCAGGCGACTGAAGCTTTCTTT. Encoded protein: CASSVVSQATEAFF.

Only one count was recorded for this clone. This CDR3 is CASSYFRQPQHF. CDR3 nucleotides: TGTGCCAGCAGTTATTTCCGTCAGCCCCAGCATTTT. The chain carries TRBV6-1 and TRBJ1-5; D not certain. The germline V gene encodes CDR1 MNHNS and CDR2 SASEGT. This CDR3 region has 12 residues. Trimming left V 5 bases short and J 6 bases short, with 8 bases between.

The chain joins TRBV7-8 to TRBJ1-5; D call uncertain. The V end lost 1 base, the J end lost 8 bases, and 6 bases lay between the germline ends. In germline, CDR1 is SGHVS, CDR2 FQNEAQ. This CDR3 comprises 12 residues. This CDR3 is CASSLGDKPQHF. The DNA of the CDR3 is TGTGCCAGCAGCTTAGGTGACAAGCCCCAGCATTTT. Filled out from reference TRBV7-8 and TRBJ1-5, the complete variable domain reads GAGVSQSPRYKVAKRGQDVALRCDPISGHVSLFWYQQALGQGPEFLTYFQNEAQLDKSGLPSDRFFAERPEGSVSTLKIQRTQQEDSAVYLCASSLGDKPQHFGDGTRLSIL.

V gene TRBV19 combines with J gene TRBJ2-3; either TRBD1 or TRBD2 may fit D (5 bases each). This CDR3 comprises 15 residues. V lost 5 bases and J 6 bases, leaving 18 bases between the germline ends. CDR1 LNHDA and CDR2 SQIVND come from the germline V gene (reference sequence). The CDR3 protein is CASSLRDRHPDTQYF. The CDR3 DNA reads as TGTGCCAGTAGTCTAAGGGACCGACACCCCGATACGCAGTATTTT.

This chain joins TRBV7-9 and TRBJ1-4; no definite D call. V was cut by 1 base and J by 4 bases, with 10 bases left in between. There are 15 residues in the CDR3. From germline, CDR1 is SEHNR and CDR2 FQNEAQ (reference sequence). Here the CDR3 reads CASSLEAALNEKLFF. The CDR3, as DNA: TGTGCCAGCAGCTTAGAAGCAGCTCTTAATGAAAAACTGTTTTTT.

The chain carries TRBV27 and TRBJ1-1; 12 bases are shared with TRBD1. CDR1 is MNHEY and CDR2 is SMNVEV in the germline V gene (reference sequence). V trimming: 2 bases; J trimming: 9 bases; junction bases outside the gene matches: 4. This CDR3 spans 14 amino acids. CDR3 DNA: TGTGCCAGCAGTTTACTTGGGACAGGGGGCAAAGCTTTCTTT. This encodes CASSLLGTGGKAFF.

The CDR3 is CASSQLGTANYGYTF. CDR3 in DNA: TGTGCCAGCAGCCAATTAGGAACAGCTAACTATGGCTACACCTTC. The chain uses TRBV16 and TRBJ1-2; D is ambiguous. The CDR3 is 15 residues long. The V and J ends lost 1 base and 0 bases respectively, with 9 bases between them. Germline lookup yields CDR1 KGHSY and CDR2 FQNENV.

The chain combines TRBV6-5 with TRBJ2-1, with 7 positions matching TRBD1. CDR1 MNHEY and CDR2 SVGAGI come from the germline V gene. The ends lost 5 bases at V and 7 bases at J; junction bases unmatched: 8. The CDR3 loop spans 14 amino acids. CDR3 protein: CASSTLATGNEQFF. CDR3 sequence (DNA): TGTGCCAGCAGTACACTTGCGACAGGGAATGAGCAGTTCTTC.

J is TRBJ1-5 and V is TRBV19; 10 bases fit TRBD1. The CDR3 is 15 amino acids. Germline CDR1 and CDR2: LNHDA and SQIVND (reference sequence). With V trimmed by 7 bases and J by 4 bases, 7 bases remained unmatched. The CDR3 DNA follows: TGTGCCAGTACCCCCGGGACAGGGGATAATCAGCCCCAGCATTTT. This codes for CASTPGTGDNQPQHF.

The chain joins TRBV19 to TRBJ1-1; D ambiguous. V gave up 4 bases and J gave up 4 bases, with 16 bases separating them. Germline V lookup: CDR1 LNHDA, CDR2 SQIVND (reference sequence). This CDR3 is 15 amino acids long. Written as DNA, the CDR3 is TGTGCCAGTAGTACCCGGGGAGGCCTTGCCACTGAAGCTTTCTTT. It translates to CASSTRGGLATEAFF.

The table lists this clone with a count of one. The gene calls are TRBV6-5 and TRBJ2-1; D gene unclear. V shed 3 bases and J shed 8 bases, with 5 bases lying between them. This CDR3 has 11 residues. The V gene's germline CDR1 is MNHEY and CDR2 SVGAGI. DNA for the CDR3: TGTGCCAGCAGTTATAGGGATGAGCAGTTCTTC. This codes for CASSYRDEQFF.

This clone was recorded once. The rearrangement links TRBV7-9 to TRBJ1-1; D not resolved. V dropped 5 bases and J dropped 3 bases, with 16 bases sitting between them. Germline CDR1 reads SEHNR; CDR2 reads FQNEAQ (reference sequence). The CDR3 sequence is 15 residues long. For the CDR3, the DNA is TGTGCCAGCAGCACGGATTGGGGTGGGTACACTGAAGCTTTCTTT. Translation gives CASSTDWGGYTEAFF.

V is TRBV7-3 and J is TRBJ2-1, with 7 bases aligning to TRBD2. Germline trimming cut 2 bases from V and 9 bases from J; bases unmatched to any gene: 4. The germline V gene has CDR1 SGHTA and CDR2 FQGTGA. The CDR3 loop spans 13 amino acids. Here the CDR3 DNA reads TGTGCCAGCAGCTTATTTGCGGGAGCTGAGCAGTTCTTC. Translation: CASSLFAGAEQFF.

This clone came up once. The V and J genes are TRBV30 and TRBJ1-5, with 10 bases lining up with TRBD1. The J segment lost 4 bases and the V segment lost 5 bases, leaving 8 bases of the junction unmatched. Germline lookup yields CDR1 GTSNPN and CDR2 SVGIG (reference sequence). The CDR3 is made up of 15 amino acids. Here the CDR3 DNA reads TGTGCCTGGGACTTAGGACAGGGGGTAAATCAGCCCCAGCATTTT. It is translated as CAWDLGQGVNQPQHF.

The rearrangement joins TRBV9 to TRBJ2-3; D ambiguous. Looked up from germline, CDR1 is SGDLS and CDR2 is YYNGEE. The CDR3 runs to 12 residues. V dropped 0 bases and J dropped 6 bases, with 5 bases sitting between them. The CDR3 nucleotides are TGTGCCAGCAGCGTAGGATACGATACGCAGTATTTT. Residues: CASSVGYDTQYF. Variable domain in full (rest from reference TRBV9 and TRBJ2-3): DSGVTQTPKHLITATGQRVTLRCSPRSGDLSVYWYQQSLDQGLQFLIQYYNGEERAKGNILERFSAQQFPDLHSELNLSSLELGDSALYFCASSVGYDTQYFGPGTRLTVL.

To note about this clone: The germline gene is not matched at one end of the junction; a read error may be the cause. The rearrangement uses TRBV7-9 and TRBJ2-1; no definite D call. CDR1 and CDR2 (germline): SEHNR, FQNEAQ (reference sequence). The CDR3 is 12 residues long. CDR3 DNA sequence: TGTTCCAGCAGCTCCGGCCCCTCCGAGCAGTTCTTC. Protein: CSSSSGPSEQFF.

Here the CDR3 reads CASTFNWQGGYEQYF. DNA for the CDR3: TGTGCCAGTACCTTCAACTGGCAGGGTGGCTACGAGCAGTACTTC. This rearrangement joins TRBV19 to TRBJ2-7; maybe TRBD1 (5 bases). The CDR3 consists of 15 residues. V lost 7 bases, J lost 3 bases, and 19 bases lay in between. Germline loops: CDR1 LNHDA, CDR2 SQIVND (reference sequence).

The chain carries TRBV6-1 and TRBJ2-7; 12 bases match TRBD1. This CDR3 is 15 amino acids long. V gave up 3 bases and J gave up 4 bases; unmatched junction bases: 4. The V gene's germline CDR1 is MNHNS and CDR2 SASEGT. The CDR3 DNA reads TGTGCCAGCAGTGAGTGGGGACAGGGGGCATACGAGCAGTACTTC. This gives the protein CASSEWGQGAYEQYF.

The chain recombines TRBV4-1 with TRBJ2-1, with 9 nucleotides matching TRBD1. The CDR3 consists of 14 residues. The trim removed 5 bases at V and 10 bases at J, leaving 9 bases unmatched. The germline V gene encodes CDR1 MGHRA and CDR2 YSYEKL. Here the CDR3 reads CASSYRDRAYEQFF. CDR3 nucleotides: TGCGCCAGCAGCTACCGGGACAGGGCGTACGAGCAGTTCTTC.

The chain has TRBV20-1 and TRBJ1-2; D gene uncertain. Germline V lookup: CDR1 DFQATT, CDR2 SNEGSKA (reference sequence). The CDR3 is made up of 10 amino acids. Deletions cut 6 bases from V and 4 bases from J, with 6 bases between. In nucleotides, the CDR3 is TGCAGTGCCACTATCTATGGCTACACCTTC. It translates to CSATIYGYTF.

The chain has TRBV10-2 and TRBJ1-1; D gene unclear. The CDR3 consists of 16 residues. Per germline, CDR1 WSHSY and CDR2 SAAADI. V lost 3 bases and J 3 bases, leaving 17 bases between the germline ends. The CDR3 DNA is TGCGCCAGCAGTGACACCTTAAATAGAGGATACACTGAAGCTTTCTTT. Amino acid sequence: CASSDTLNRGYTEAFF.

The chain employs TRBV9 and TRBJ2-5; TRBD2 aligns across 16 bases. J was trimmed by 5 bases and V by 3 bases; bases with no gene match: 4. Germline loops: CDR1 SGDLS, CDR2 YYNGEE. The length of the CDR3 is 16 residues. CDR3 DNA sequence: TGTGCCAGCAGCGCCCCGGGACTAGCGGGAGGGGAGACCCAGTACTTC. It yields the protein CASSAPGLAGGETQYF. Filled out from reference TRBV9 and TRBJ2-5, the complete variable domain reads DSGVTQTPKHLITATGQRVTLRCSPRSGDLSVYWYQQSLDQGLQFLIQYYNGEERAKGNILERFSAQQFPDLHSELNLSSLELGDSALYFCASSAPGLAGGETQYFGPGTRLLVL.

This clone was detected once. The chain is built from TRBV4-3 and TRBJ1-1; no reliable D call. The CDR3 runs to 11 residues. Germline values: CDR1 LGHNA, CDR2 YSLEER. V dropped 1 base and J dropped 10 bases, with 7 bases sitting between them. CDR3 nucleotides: TGCGCCAGCAGCCAAGGGCCGGCAGCTTTCTTT. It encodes CASSQGPAAFF.

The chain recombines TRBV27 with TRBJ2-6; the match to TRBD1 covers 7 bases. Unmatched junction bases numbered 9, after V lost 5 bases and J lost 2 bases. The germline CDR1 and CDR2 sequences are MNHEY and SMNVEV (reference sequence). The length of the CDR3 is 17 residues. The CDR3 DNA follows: TGTGCCAGCAGTCAAACCCTCAGGGGGACTGGGGCCAACGTCCTGACTTTC. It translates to CASSQTLRGTGANVLTF.

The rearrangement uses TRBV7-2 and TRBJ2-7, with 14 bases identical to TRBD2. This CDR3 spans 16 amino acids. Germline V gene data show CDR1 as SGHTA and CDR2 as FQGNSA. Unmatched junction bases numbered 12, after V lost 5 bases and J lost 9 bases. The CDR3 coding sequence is TGTGCCAGCAGCCGCTCGGGACTAGCGGGGGAAAAGTTGCAGTACTTC. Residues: CASSRSGLAGEKLQYF.

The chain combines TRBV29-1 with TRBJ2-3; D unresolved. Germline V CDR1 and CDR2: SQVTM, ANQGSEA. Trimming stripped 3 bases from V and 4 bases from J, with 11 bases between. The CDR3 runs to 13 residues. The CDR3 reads CSVDSNGPDTQYF. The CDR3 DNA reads TGCAGCGTTGACAGCAACGGTCCAGATACGCAGTATTTT.

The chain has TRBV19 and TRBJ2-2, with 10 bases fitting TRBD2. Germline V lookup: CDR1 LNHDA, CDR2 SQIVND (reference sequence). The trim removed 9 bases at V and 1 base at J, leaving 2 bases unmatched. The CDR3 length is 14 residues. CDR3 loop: CASRLAGNTGELFF. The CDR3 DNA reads TGTGCCAGCAGACTAGCGGGGAACACCGGGGAGCTGTTTTTT.

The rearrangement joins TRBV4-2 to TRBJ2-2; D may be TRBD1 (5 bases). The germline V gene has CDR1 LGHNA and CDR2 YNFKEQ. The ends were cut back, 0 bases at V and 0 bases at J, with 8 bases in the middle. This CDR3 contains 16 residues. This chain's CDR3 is CASSQEQAANTGELFF. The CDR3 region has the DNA TGTGCCAGCAGCCAAGAACAGGCCGCGAACACCGGGGAGCTGTTTTTT.